This TCR beta chain emerged from a study of blood T cell repertoires in COVID-19. Trimming left V 2 bases short and J 2 bases short, with 16 bases between. The CDR3 loop spans 17 amino acids. Clones were read by immunoSEQ multiplex PCR, and TCRdb kept only the in-frame ones, dropping some. The sample records about 270,000 clones, more than 75% being singletons. V usage is TRBV23-1 and J usage is TRBJ2-4; maybe TRBD2 (6 bases). TRBV23-1 belongs to the ORF category, with a function that is uncertain. This TCR was sampled from a woman in her forties with acute COVID-19. The material sequenced was PBMCs or T cells enriched from blood (not recorded which). Written as DNA, the CDR3 is TGCGCCAGCAGTCAAAGGGACTTACAAGAGCCCAAAAACATTCAGTACTTC. It yields the protein CASSQRDLQEPKNIQYF.